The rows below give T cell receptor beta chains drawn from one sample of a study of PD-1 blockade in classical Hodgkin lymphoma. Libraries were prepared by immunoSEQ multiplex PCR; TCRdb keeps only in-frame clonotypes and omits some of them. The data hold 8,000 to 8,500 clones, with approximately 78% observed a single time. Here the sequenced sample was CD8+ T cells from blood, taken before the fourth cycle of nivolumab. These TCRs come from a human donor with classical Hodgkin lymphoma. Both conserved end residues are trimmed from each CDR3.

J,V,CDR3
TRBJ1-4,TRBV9,ASSEHATNEKLF
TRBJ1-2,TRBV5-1,ASSGPGQISSYGYT
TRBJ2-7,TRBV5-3,ASSFRDSHTYEQY
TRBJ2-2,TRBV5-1,ASSWDPGELF
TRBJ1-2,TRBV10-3,ASHQGQNSGYGYT
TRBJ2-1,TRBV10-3,AISAKLAGYYNEQF
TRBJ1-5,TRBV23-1,ASGKGRDLRGNQPQH
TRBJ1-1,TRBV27,ASSVAGNTEAF
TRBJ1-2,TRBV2,ASPGDSSSFYGYT
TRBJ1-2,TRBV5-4,ASSLSRDFLNYGYT
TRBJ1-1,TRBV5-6,ASSWGNTEAF
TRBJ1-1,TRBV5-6,ASSFSHTEAF
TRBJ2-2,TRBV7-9,ASSASHVRGELF
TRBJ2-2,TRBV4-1,ASSQEPLAGGGTGELF
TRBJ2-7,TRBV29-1,SAHEDSSYEQY
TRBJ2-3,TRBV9,ASSVEGASTDTQY
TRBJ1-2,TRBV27,ASRQGGGIYGYT
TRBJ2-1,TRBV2,ASPGGSYNEQF
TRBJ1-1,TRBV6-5,ASMRMNTEAF
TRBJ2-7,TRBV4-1,ASSQEGGFSVSYEQY
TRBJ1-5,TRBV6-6,ASSYKRGRNQPQH
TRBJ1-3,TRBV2,ASRDGSGNTIY
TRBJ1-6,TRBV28,ASRGGQGSPLH
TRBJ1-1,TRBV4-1,ASSHEQGGTEAF
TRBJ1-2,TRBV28,ASSPSGQPAYGYT
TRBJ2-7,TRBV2,ASILAGGDYEQY
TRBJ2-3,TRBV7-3,ASSLRGEIDTQY
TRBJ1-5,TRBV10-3,AISDIEPPSNQPQH
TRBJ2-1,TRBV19,ASSAGGPYNEQF
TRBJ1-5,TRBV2,ASSEGSYREEAPQH
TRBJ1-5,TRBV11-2,ASSLGLGANQPQH
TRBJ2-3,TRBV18,ASSRGQGETDTQY
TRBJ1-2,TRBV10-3,AISEPDSFNYGYT
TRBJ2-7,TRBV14,ASSPGGWDNYEQY
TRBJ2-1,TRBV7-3,ASSSSF
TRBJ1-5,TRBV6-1,ASSVGTENQPQH
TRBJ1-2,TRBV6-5,ASSYSTTGGHHYT
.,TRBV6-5,ASSTPGREQY
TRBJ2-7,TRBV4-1,ASSPPGQLYEQY
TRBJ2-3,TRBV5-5,ASSFEGASTDTQY
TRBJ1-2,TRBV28,ASSYGEYGYT
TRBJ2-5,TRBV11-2,ASSSRDREETQY
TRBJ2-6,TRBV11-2,ASSSMEIPGANVLT
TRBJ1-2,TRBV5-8,ASSSYANYGYT
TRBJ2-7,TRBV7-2,ASSRSPAFYEQY
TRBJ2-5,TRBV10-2,ASSELAGGQETQY
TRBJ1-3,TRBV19,ASRVGGFSGNTIY
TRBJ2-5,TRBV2,ASRNGETQY
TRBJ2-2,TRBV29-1,SVFGGAGELF
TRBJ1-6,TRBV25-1,ASRPRGWRVSPLH
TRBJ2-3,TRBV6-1,ASSEGAGGPIDTQY
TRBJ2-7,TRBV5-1,ASSPGTGANYEQY
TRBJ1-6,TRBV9,ASSVRATGGFPNSPLH
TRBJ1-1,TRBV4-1,ASSQDSTLNTEAF
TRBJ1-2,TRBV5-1,ASSLSPPGQGDGYT
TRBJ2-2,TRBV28,ASSLGGLMTGELF
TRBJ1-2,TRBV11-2,ASSLPPTGAYGYT
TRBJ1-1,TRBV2,ASSEGRGATEAF
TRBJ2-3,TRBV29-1,SVEVAGPDTQY